This T cell receptor beta chain originates from a study of Graves' ophthalmopathy and Graves' hyperthyroidism. The V gene's germline CDR1 is LNHDA and CDR2 SQIVND (reference sequence). There are 14 residues in the CDR3. V lost 7 bases and J 0 bases, leaving 10 bases between the germline ends. TCR beta CDR3 regions were amplified from RNA transcripts. The first round was an RT-PCR with HTBI primers, and the second round was a multiplex PCR. Each CDR3 protein is one row after TCRdb ran MiXCR on the multiplex PCR reads. The data contain 23,000 or so distinct CDR3 sequences, 48% of them singletons. The sequence was collected from an adult woman with stable Graves' hyperthyroidism. The chain employs TRBV19 and TRBJ2-1; D perhaps matches TRBD2 (5 bases). The sample comprised peripheral blood. The DNA of the CDR3 is TGTGCCAGTAACGGGGAATTCTCCTACAATGAGCAGTTCTTC. This sequence encodes CASNGEFSYNEQFF. The full variable domain, rest sourced from reference TRBV19 and TRBJ2-1, is DGGITQSPKYLFRKEGQNVTLSCEQNLNHDAMYWYRQDPGQGLRLIYYSQIVNDFQKGDIAEGYSVSREKKESFPLTVTSAQKNPTAFYLCASNGEFSYNEQFFGPGTRLTVL.